This TCR beta chain was documented in a study of blood T cell repertoires in COVID-19. This CDR3 has 15 amino acids. Trimming at V came to 6 bases and at J to 8 bases, leaving 14 bases not matched to a gene. Germline lookup yields CDR1 SGDLS and CDR2 YYNGEE. Generated by immunoSEQ multiplex PCR, the TCRdb table keeps only in-frame clones and is missing some. This table has 95,000 to 110,000 clones, over 75% appearing once. V is TRBV9 and J is TRBJ2-1, with 7 bases lining up with TRBD2. This TCR was sampled from a human donor in a cohort sampled during active COVID-19. Sample: peripheral blood. CDR3 sequence reads: CASNFGGLGEDEQFF. CDR3 in DNA: TGTGCCAGCAATTTCGGCGGACTAGGCGAGGATGAGCAGTTCTTC. Drawing the rest from reference TRBV9 and TRBJ2-1, the complete variable domain is DSGVTQTPKHLITATGQRVTLRCSPRSGDLSVYWYQQSLDQGLQFLIQYYNGEERAKGNILERFSAQQFPDLHSELNLSSLELGDSALYFCASNFGGLGEDEQFFGPGTRLTVL.